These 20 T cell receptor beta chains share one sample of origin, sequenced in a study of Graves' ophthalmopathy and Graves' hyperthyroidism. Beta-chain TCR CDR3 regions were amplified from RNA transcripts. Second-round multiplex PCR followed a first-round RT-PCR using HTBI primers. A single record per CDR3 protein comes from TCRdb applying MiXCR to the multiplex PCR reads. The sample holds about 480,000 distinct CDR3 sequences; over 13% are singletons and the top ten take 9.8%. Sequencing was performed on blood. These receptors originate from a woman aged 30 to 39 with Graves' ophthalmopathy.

CDR3: CASSGGATNYGYTF. CDR3 nucleotide sequence: TGTGCCAGCAGTGGCGGGGCGACCAACTATGGCTACACCTTC. V usage is TRBV6-1 and J usage is TRBJ1-2, with D maybe TRBD1 (5 bases). The CDR3 spans 14 residues. Germline V gene data show CDR1 as MNHNS and CDR2 as SASEGT. Between the trimmed V and J ends, which lost 4 bases and 2 bases, there was a span of 11 bases.

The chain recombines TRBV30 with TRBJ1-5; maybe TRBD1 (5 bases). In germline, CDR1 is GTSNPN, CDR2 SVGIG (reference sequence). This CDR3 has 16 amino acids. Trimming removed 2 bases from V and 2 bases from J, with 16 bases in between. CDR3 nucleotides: TGTGCCTGGAGTACACCAGGGTTGAGCGGCAATCAGCCCCAGCATTTT. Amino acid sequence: CAWSTPGLSGNQPQHF.

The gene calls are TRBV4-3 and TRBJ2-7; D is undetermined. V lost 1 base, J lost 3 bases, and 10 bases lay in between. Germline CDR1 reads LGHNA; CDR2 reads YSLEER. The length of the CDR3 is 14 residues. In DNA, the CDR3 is TGCGCCAGCAGCCAAGCCCCCAGGAACTACGAGCAGTACTTC. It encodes CASSQAPRNYEQYF.

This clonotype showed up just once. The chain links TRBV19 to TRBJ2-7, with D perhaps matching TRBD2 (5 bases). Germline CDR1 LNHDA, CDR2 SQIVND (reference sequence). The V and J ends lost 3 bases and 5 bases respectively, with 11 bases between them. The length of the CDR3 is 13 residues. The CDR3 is CASSISGSHEQYF. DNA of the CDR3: TGTGCCAGTAGTATCTCTGGGAGCCACGAGCAGTACTTC.

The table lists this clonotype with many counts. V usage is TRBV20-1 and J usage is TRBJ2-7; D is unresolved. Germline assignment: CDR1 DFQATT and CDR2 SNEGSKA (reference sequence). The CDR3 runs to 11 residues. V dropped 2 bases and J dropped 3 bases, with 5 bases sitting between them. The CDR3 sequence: CSARLDYEQYF. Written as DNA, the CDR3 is TGCAGTGCTAGACTAGACTACGAGCAGTACTTC.

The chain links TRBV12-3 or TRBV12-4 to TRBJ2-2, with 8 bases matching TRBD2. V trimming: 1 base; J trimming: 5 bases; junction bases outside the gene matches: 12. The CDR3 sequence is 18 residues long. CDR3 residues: CASSLGSRGGARTGELFF. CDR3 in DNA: TGTGCCAGCAGTTTAGGGTCACGGGGGGGGGCGAGGACCGGGGAGCTGTTTTTT.

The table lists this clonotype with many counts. DNA for the CDR3: TGTGCCAGCAGTGAAACAGGGCGGCAGCCCCAGCATTTT. Its protein product is CASSETGRQPQHF. The chain carries TRBV6-1 and TRBJ1-5; possible D gene TRBD1, 6 bases. Germline assignment: CDR1 MNHNS and CDR2 SASEGT. Deletions cut 2 bases from V and 7 bases from J, with 9 bases between. The CDR3 has 13 amino acids.

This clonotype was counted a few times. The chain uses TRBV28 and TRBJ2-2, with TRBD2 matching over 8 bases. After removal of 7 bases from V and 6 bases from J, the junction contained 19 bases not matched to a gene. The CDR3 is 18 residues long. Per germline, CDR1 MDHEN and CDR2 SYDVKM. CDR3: CASKWTSLGPSLSGELFF. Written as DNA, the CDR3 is TGTGCCAGCAAATGGACTAGCCTCGGCCCTTCGCTGTCCGGGGAGCTGTTTTTT.

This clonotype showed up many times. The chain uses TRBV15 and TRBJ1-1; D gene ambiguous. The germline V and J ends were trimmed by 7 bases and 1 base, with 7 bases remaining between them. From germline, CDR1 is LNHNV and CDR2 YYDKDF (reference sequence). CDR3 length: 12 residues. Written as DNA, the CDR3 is TGTGCCACCACGGACCCGAACACTGAAGCTTTCTTT. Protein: CATTDPNTEAFF. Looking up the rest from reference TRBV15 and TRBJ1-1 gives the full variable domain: DAMVIQNPRYQVTQFGKPVTLSCSQTLNHNVMYWYQQKSSQAPKLLFHYYDKDFNNEADTPDNFQSRRPNTSFCFLDIRSPGLGDTAMYLCATTDPNTEAFFGQGTRLTVV.

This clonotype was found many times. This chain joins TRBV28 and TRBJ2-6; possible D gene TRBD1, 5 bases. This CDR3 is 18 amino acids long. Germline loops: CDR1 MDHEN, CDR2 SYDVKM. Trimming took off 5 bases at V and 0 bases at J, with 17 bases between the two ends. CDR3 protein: CASSPSGRVLSGANVLTF. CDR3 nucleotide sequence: TGTGCCAGCAGTCCTTCGGGCAGGGTCCTCTCTGGGGCCAACGTCCTGACTTTC.

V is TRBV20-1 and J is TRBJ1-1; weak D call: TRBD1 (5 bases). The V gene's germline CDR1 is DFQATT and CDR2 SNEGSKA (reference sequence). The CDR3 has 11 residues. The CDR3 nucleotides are TGCAGCCCCGGGGGGGACACTGAAGCTTTCTTT. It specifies CSPGGDTEAFF.

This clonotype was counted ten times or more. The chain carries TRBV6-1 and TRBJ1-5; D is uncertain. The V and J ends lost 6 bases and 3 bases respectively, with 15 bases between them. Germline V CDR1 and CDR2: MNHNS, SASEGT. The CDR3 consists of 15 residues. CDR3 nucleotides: TGTGCCAGCAGACCCCACGGGGATCCCAATCAGCCCCAGCATTTT. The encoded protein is CASRPHGDPNQPQHF.

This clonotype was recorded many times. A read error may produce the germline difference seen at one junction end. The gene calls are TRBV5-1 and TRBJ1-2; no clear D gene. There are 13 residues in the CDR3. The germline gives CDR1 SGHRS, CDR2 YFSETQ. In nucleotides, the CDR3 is TGTGCCAGCAGCCCCGACACAAACTATGGCTACACCTTC. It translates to CASSPDTNYGYTF.

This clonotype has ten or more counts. CDR3 in DNA: TGCGCCAGCAGCCAAGAAGGGGGGACTAGCGGGTACCAAGAGACCCAGTACTTC. Translation: CASSQEGGTSGYQETQYF. The chain uses TRBV4-1 and TRBJ2-5, with TRBD2 matching 12 bases. The V and J ends lost 0 bases and 0 bases, in that order; junction bases with no gene match: 5. Germline-derived CDR1 and CDR2 are MGHRA and YSYEKL. This CDR3 has 18 residues.

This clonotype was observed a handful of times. In nucleotides, the CDR3 is TGCGCCAGCAGCCTGGACAGTTACCCTGAAGCTTTCTTT. Protein product: CASSLDSYPEAFF. This chain joins TRBV5-1 and TRBJ1-1, with TRBD1 as a possible D gene (6 bases). This CDR3 has 13 residues. The V gene's germline CDR1 is SGHRS and CDR2 YFSETQ. V was pared by 4 bases and J by 6 bases, with 13 bases between. The full variable domain, completed using reference TRBV5-1 and TRBJ1-1, is KAGVTQTPRYLIKTRGQQVTLSCSPISGHRSVSWYQQTPGQGLQFLFEYFSETQRNKGNFPGRFSGRQFSNSRSEMNVSTLELGDSALYLCASSLDSYPEAFFGQGTRLTVV.

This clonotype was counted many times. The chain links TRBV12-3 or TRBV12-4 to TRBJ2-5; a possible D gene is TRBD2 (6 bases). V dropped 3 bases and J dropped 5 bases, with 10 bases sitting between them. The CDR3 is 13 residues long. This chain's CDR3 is CASSFWGDETQYF. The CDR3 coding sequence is TGTGCCAGCAGTTTTTGGGGGGATGAGACCCAGTACTTC.

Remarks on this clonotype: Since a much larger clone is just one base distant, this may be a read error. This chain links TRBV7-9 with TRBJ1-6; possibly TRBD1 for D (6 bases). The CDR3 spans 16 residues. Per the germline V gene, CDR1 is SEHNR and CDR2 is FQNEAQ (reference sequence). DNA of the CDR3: TGTGCCAGCTGCTTAAGTGGGGGCGCCGGTAATTCACCCCTCCACTTT. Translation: CASCLSGGAGNSPLHF.

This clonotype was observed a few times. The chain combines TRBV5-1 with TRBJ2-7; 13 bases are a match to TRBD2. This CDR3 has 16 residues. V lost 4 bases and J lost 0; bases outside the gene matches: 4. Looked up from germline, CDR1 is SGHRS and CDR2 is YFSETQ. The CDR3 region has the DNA TGCGCCAGCAGCCTCAGGACTAGCGGGAGCTCCTACGAGCAGTACTTC. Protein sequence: CASSLRTSGSSYEQYF.

CDR3 in amino acids: CAWSVRGRQPQHF. DNA for the CDR3: TGTGCCTGGAGTGTACGAGGCCGACAGCCCCAGCATTTT. The chain combines TRBV30 with TRBJ1-5; D not resolved. The CDR3 is 13 residues long. The germline V and J ends were trimmed by 0 bases and 7 bases, with 10 bases remaining between them. Germline CDR1 is GTSNPN and CDR2 is SVGIG (reference sequence).

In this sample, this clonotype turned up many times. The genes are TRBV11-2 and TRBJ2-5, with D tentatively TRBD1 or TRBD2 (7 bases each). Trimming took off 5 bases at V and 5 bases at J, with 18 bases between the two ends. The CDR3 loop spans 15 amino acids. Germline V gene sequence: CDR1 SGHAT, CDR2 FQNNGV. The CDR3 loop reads CASSPGGTAAETQYF. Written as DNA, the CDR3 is TGTGCCAGCAGCCCCGGGGGGACAGCGGCGGAGACCCAGTACTTC.